This T cell receptor beta chain was documented in a study of blood T cell repertoires in COVID-19. Those who participated ranged in age from roughly 18 to 100 years and resided in about two dozen US areas. Categorization into cohorts depended on clinical history that participants reported. Trimming took 5 bases from V and 7 from J, leaving 12 bases between them. Germline lookup yields CDR1 MNHEY and CDR2 SMNVEV (reference sequence). The CDR3 covers 14 residues. Only in-frame clones appear in the TCRdb table, and some are missing; sequencing was by immunoSEQ multiplex PCR. The repertoire includes about 160,000 clones, 81% of them detected once, and roughly 5% sits in the top ten.

Sequenced: PBMCs or T cells enriched from blood (not recorded which). J is TRBJ1-6 and V is TRBV27; D is ambiguous. The receptor comes from a woman between 40 and 55 years old with acute COVID-19. CDR3 in amino acids: CASSAGGYNSPLHF. Written as DNA, the CDR3 is TGTGCCAGCAGTGCAGGAGGGTACAATTCACCCCTCCACTTT.